Listed below are T cell receptor beta chains from one sample, sequenced in a study of tumor-infiltrating lymphocytes in primary liver carcinoma. Each CDR3 protein gets one entry after TCRdb re-called the multiplex PCR reads with MiXCR. The repertoire includes approximately 110,000 distinct CDR3 sequences, around 64% of them detected once, and 7.5% to 8.5% sits in the top ten. Sequencing was carried out using liver tumor tissue from sampling region 3. Receptors were obtained from a woman aged 60-70 years with primary liver carcinoma and hepatitis B virus infection. Both conserved end residues are part of each CDR3. A D gene is named only where the DNA matches it firmly. Part of the rows lack a size; the others show once, few, many or a class for expanded clones.

v_gene: TRBV11-2; j_gene: TRBJ2-5; abundance: -; d_gene: -; CDR3aa: CASSLDSGPPGAGSQETQYF; CDR3nt: TGTGCCAGCAGCTTAGACTCCGGCCCCCCCGGGGCGGGGTCACAAGAGACCCAGTACTTC
v_gene: TRBV29-1; j_gene: TRBJ2-3; abundance: -; d_gene: TRBD2; CDR3aa: CSVECPGLAATDTQYF; CDR3nt: TGCAGCGTTGAGTGTCCGGGACTAGCGGCTACAGATACACAGTATTTT
v_gene: TRBV4-1; j_gene: TRBJ2-7; abundance: -; d_gene: -; CDR3aa: CASSQGWQGRYEQYF; CDR3nt: TGTGCCAGCAGCCAAGGATGGCAGGGAAGATACGAGCAGTACTTC
v_gene: TRBV5-1; j_gene: TRBJ1-2; abundance: -; d_gene: -; CDR3aa: CASSWDGQWGYTF; CDR3nt: TGCGCCAGCAGCTGGGACGGGCAATGGGGCTACACCTTC
v_gene: TRBV14; j_gene: TRBJ2-3; abundance: -; d_gene: -; CDR3aa: CTSSQVWGDAQYF; CDR3nt: TGTACCAGCAGCCAAGTTTGGGGAGATGCGCAGTATTTT
v_gene: TRBV5-8; j_gene: TRBJ1-5; abundance: -; d_gene: -; CDR3aa: CAGSVDTNQPQHF; CDR3nt: TGTGCCGGCAGCGTCGACACAAATCAGCCCCAGCATTTT
v_gene: TRBV11-3; j_gene: TRBJ2-7; abundance: -; d_gene: -; CDR3aa: CVSSLVLSGGGGIEQYF; CDR3nt: TGTGTCAGCAGCTTAGTCCTCTCTGGCGGAGGGGGGATCGAGCAGTACTTC
v_gene: TRBV29-1; j_gene: TRBJ2-1; abundance: many; d_gene: -; CDR3aa: CSVANRARVGHEQFF; CDR3nt: TGCAGCGTTGCTAACAGGGCACGGGTCGGGCATGAGCAGTTCTTC
v_gene: TRBV7-8; j_gene: TRBJ1-2; abundance: many; d_gene: -; CDR3aa: CASSLVPASLLGYTF; CDR3nt: TGTGCCAGCAGCTTAGTACCAGCCTCTTTGTTAGGCTACACCTTC
v_gene: TRBV11-2; j_gene: TRBJ2-1; abundance: -; d_gene: TRBD1; CDR3aa: CASSPHLGQDNERFF; CDR3nt: TGTGCTAGCAGCCCGCACCTAGGACAGGACAATGAGCGGTTCTTC
v_gene: TRBV24-1; j_gene: TRBJ2-5; abundance: -; d_gene: -; CDR3aa: CATSDPNGQETQYF; CDR3nt: TGTGCCACCAGTGATCCTAACGGACAAGAGACCCAGTACTTC
v_gene: TRBV11-2; j_gene: TRBJ2-3; abundance: -; d_gene: -; CDR3aa: CASSLLPSIDTQYF; CDR3nt: TGTGCCAGCAGCTTGCTCCCGAGCATAGATACGCAATATTTT
v_gene: TRBV12-3/TRBV12-4; j_gene: TRBJ2-7; abundance: many; d_gene: -; CDR3aa: CASSPQGFYEQYF; CDR3nt: TGTGCCAGCAGCCCACAGGGTTTTTACGAGCAGTACTTC